The clone carrying this T cell receptor (beta chain) was seen many times. This record belongs to a study of regulatory T cells in long-lasting Graves disease. Arm-PCR of CDR3 regions and iRepertoire HTBI primers were used to build TCR beta libraries. TCRdb recomputed calls from the multiplex PCR reads with MiXCR, one row per CDR3 protein. The table records 360,000 or so distinct CDR3 sequences, around 15% of them present only once. CDR3 length: 13 amino acids. Trimming took off 8 bases at V and 2 bases at J, with 12 bases between the two ends. CDR1 and CDR2 (germline): SNHLY, FYNNEI. Described time point: newly diagnosed GD, antithyroid drugs for less than 3 months. PBMC-derived RNA was used for the TCR library. Patients of an endocrinology department in Xi'an, China, were included. The same data also contributed to another study, on T cells in Graves' hyperthyroidism and ophthalmopathy. From that report: In the first-round RT-PCR of the TCR CDR3, the HTBI primer set was used. Stable hyperthyroidism was separated from ophthalmopathy by a model based on 13 V-J features. A median about 6 months before onset, the model predicted ophthalmopathy.

The chain links TRBV2 to TRBJ2-5, with D unresolved. Material: peripheral blood mononuclear cells (PBMCs), obtained at new diagnosis, from a patient treated with antithyroid drugs. The TCR was taken from a woman aged 18-29 years with Graves disease. CDR3 sequence reads: CASYRDLQETQYF. CDR3 nucleotides: TGTGCCAGCTATAGAGACTTACAAGAGACCCAGTACTTC.